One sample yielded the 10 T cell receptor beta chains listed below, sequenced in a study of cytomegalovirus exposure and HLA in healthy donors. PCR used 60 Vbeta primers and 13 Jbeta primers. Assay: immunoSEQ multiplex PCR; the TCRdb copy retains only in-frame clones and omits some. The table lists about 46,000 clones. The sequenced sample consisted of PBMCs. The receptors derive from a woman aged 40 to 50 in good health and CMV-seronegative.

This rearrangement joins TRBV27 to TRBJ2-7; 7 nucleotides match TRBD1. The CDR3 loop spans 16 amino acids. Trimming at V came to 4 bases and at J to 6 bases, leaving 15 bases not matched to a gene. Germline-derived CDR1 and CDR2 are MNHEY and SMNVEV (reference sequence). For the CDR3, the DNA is TGTGCCAGCAGTTCCCCCTTTGGGGGAAAGGGGGCCGAGCAGTACTTC. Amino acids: CASSSPFGGKGAEQYF.

The CDR3 DNA sequence: TGTGCCTCGGGGACAGGGGGCGGCTACACCTTC. Its protein is CASGTGGGYTF. The chain carries TRBV10-3 and TRBJ1-2; 12 bases align to TRBD1. CDR1 and CDR2 (germline): ENHRY, SYGVKD. The CDR3 extends over 11 amino acids. V was pared by 11 bases and J by 8 bases, with 3 bases of the junction left unmatched.

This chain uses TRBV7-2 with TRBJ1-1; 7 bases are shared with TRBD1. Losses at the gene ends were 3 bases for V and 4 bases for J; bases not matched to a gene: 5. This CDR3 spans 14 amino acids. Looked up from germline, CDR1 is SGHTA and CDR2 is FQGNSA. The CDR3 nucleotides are TGTGCCAGCAGCTTGACAGGGTTAATCACTGAAGCTTTCTTT. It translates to CASSLTGLITEAFF. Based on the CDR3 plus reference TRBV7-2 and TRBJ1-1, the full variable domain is GAGVSQSPSNKVTEKGKDVELRCDPISGHTALYWYRQSLGQGLEFLIYFQGNSAPDKSGLPSDRFSAERTGGSVSTLTIQRTQQEDSAVYLCASSLTGLITEAFFGQGTRLTVV.

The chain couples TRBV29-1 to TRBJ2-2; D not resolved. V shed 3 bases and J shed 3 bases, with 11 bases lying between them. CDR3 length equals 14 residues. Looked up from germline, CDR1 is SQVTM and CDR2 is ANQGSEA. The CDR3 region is CSVENSHYTGELFF. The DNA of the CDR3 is TGCAGCGTTGAGAACAGCCATTACACCGGGGAGCTGTTTTTT.

Here the CDR3 DNA reads TGTGCCAGCAGCTCCCTTATACTCGAGCAGTACTTC. Translating it yields CASSSLILEQYF. The chain is built from TRBV7-2 and TRBJ2-7; D gene ambiguous. CDR3 length: 12 residues. Germline assignment: CDR1 SGHTA and CDR2 FQGNSA. Trimming left V 4 bases short and J 6 bases short, with 10 bases between.

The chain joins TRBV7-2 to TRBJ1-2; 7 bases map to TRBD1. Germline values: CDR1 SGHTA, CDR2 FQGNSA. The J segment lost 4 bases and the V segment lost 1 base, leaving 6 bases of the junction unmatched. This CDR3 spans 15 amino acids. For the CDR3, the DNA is TGTGCCAGCAGCTTAGATCCGACAGGGCTCTATGGCTACACCTTC. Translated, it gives CASSLDPTGLYGYTF.

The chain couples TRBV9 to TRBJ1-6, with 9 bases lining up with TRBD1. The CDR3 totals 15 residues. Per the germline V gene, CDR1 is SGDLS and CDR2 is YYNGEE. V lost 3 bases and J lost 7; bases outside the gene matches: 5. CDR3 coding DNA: TGTGCCAGCAGCGACCGGGACAGGGTCAATTCACCCCTCCACTTT. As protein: CASSDRDRVNSPLHF.

CDR3 residues: CASSPRAGLFYGYTF. CDR3 DNA: TGTGCCAGCAGCCCAAGGGCAGGGTTGTTCTATGGCTACACCTTC. V gene TRBV27 combines with J gene TRBJ1-2, with a weak D call TRBD1 (5 bases). This CDR3 contains 15 residues. Trimming pared 6 bases from V and 4 bases from J, leaving 18 bases between. From germline, CDR1 is MNHEY and CDR2 SMNVEV (reference sequence).

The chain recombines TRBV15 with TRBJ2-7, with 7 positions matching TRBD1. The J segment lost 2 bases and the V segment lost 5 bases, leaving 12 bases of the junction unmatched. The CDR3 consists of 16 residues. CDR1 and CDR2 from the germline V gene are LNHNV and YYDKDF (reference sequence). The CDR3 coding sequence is TGTGCCACCAGCTTCCGGCTTGGGGACAGTCCCTACGAGCAGTACTTC. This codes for CATSFRLGDSPYEQYF.

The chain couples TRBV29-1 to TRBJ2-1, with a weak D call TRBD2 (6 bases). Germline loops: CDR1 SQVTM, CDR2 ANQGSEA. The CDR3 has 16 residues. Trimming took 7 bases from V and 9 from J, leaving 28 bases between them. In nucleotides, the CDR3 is TGCAGCGCCCCAAAGAGGGGCGGGGCTCTAAGGAGTGAGCAGTTCTTC. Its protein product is CSAPKRGGALRSEQFF.